Following are 8 T cell receptor beta chains from one sample sequenced in a study of blood T cell repertoires in COVID-19. The protocol was immunoSEQ multiplex PCR, while the TCRdb copy is restricted to in-frame clones and leaves out a portion. There are about 140,000 clones in the sample; around 84% occur only once, and about 8.1% lies in the top ten. The sequencing input was peripheral blood. These receptors all come from a man aged 30-40 years with COVID-19, enrolled during active disease.

The gene calls are TRBV4-1 and TRBJ1-6; 7 nucleotides line up with TRBD1. This CDR3 spans 16 amino acids. Germline V gene sequence: CDR1 MGHRA, CDR2 YSYEKL. Unmatched junction bases numbered 9, after V lost 3 bases and J lost 7 bases. The CDR3 region is CASSQPGQTQNSPLHF. For the CDR3, the DNA is TGCGCCAGCAGCCAGCCGGGACAGACTCAAAATTCACCCCTCCACTTT.

The genes are TRBV4-1 and TRBJ1-2; 7 bases match TRBD1. Per the germline V gene, CDR1 is MGHRA and CDR2 is YSYEKL. The CDR3 extends over 15 amino acids. V shed 4 bases, J shed 2 bases, and the junction held 7 bases outside the gene matches. The CDR3 here is CASSLDTGANYGYTF. CDR3 bases: TGCGCCAGCAGCCTGGACACAGGGGCGAACTATGGCTACACCTTC.

V usage is TRBV24-1 and J usage is TRBJ2-5; 7 nucleotides align to TRBD2. In germline, CDR1 is KGHDR, CDR2 SFDVKD. The CDR3 totals 15 residues. J was trimmed by 5 bases and V by 2 bases; bases with no gene match: 7. In DNA form, the CDR3 reads TGTGCCACCAGTGATTCGGCGGGAGTCTGGGAGACCCAGTACTTC. This encodes CATSDSAGVWETQYF.

Points on this clone: Mismatch with germline at one junction end may stem from a read error. The V and J genes are TRBV7-7 and TRBJ2-5; 10 nucleotides agree with TRBD2. CDR3 length equals 16 residues. Germline CDR1 is SSHAT and CDR2 is FNYEAQ (reference sequence). This CDR3 reads CASSATSGDRKETQYF. Written as DNA, the CDR3 is TGTGCTAGCAGCGCAACTAGCGGGGATCGAAAAGAGACCCAGTACTTC. Filled out from reference TRBV7-7 and TRBJ2-5, the complete variable domain reads GAGVSQSPRYKVTKRGQDVTLRCDPISSHATLYWYQQALGQGPEFLTYFNYEAQPDKSGLPSDRFSAERPEGSISTLTIQRTEQRDSAMYRCASSATSGDRKETQYFGPGTRLLVL.

This sequence joins TRBV4-3 and TRBJ1-2; D is perhaps TRBD1 (5 bases). The germline gives CDR1 LGHNA, CDR2 YSLEER. The V gene lost 0 bases and the J gene lost 4 bases, with 15 bases spanning the gap. This CDR3 comprises 16 residues. The CDR3 here is CASSQDLHPRGYGYTF. DNA of the CDR3: TGCGCCAGCAGCCAAGATTTACATCCAAGGGGCTATGGCTACACCTTC.

The V gene is TRBV20-1, the J gene TRBJ1-1; D is uncertain. The germline V and J ends were trimmed by 2 bases and 3 bases, with 4 bases remaining between them. The CDR3 has 11 amino acids. The germline V gene encodes CDR1 DFQATT and CDR2 SNEGSKA (reference sequence). The DNA of the CDR3 is TGCAGTGCTAGACCCTACACTGAAGCTTTCTTT. Amino acids: CSARPYTEAFF.

The chain employs TRBV2 and TRBJ1-5; TRBD1 aligns across 10 bases. The CDR3 is 16 amino acids. Germline CDR1 reads SNHLY; CDR2 reads FYNNEI. V shed 7 bases, J shed 5 bases, and the junction held 11 bases outside the gene matches. For the CDR3, the DNA is TGTGCCAGCACCAGATACGCCGGGACAGGGGATCAGCCCCAGCATTTT. Translation gives CASTRYAGTGDQPQHF.

The chain combines TRBV2 with TRBJ2-5, with TRBD1 matching 9 bases. The ends lost 6 bases at V and 0 bases at J; junction bases unmatched: 2. The CDR3 runs 14 residues. From germline, CDR1 is SNHLY and CDR2 FYNNEI. CDR3 in amino acids: CASRGQGNQETQYF. For the CDR3, the DNA is TGTGCCAGCAGGGGACAGGGCAACCAAGAGACCCAGTACTTC.